This paragraph reports one T cell receptor (beta chain). What it binds is not known. Sequencing used immunoSEQ multiplex PCR; TCRdb keeps in-frame clones, though not all of them. Of around 80,000 clones in the sample, 60% to 85% were seen once. This sample is drawn from a study of radiotherapy plus CTLA-4 blockade in lung cancer. Study background: Disease control was seen in 25% to 40% of patients, objective responses in roughly 17%. Overall study results and limits: According to reports, early shifts in blood T cell clones, alongside interferon-beta, forecast response most accurately. Some TCR clones had been derived from tumors. These clones expanded in peripheral blood after radiotherapy plus ipilimumab.

It was focal radiation plus CTLA-4 blockade with ipilimumab that patients with chemo-refractory metastatic non-small-cell lung cancer received. Trimming removed 5 bases from V and 4 bases from J, with 8 bases in between. Germline assignment: CDR1 SQVTM and CDR2 ANQGSEA. This CDR3 comprises 11 residues. The sample here was peripheral blood, taken from a patient treated with radiotherapy plus ipilimumab. The chain recombines TRBV29-1 with TRBJ1-2; perhaps TRBD1 as D (6 bases). The receptor was derived from a human donor with non-small cell lung cancer whose response to radiotherapy plus ipilimumab could not be evaluated. Some clones in this sample may be carry-over from other donors' samples. CDR3 sequence (DNA): TGCAGCGTTTTGACAGGCTATGGCTACACCTTC. It specifies CSVLTGYGYTF.